This T cell receptor beta chain is drawn from a study of circulating tumor DNA in untreated peripheral T-cell lymphoma. Study-level points and caveats: Tumor-specific clonotypes: identified in around 71% of patients, more than 85% of baseline tissues.

Tumor tissue was collected at baseline, before treatment began. Assay used: immunoSEQ multiplex PCR; TCRdb lists only in-frame clones, some missing. The sample lists more than 9,000 clones; about three quarters were seen once. To note about this clone: What it recognizes is unknown.

Sequencing was performed on tumor tissue. The receptor was isolated from a human donor with peripheral T-cell lymphoma.

CDR3 nucleotide sequence: TGTGCCTGGACCCTCGGGTCGCGGGGACCTTCCTACAATGAGCAGTTCTTC. Protein sequence: CAWTLGSRGPSYNEQFF. The chain combines TRBV30 with TRBJ2-1, with D perhaps matching TRBD2 (6 bases). Germline loops: CDR1 GTSNPN, CDR2 SVGIG (reference sequence). V dropped 4 bases and J dropped 1 base, with 20 bases sitting between them. CDR3 length equals 17 residues.